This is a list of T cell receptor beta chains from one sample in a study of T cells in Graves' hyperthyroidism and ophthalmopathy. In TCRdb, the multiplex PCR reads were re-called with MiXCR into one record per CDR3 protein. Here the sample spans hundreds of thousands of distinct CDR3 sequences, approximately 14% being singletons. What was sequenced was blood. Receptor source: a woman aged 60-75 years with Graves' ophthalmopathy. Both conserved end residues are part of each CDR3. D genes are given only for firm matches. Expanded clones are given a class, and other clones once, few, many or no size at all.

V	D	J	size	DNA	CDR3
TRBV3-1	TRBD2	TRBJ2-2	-	TGTGCCAGCAGCCAAGATGGAGCGGGAGAGACCGGGGAGCTGTTTTTT	CASSQDGAGETGELFF
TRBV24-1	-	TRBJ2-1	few	TGTGCCACCAGTGATTCCCTGACTCGGCCGCGGGAGCAGTTCTTC	CATSDSLTRPREQFF
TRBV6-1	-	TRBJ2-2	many	TGTGCCAGCAGTGAAGCACAGGGCCTCGGGGAGCTGTTTTTT	CASSEAQGLGELFF
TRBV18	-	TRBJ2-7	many	TGTGCCAGCAGCCCGCGGGACGGCTCCTACGAGCAGTACTTC	CASSPRDGSYEQYF
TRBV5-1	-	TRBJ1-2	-	TGCGCCAGCAGCCCCGAATGGACAGAGCGAGACTATGGCTACACCTTC	CASSPEWTERDYGYTF
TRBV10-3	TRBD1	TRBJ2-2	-	TGTGCCATCAGTGTTGACAGGGACACCGGGGAGCTGTTTTTT	CAISVDRDTGELFF
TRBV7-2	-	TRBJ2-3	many	TGTGCCAGCAGCTTAGAAGTGGGTACGCAGTATTTT	CASSLEVGTQYF
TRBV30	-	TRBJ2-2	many	TGTGCCTGGAGTAGGGGAGATCCCGGGGAGCTGTTTTTT	CAWSRGDPGELFF
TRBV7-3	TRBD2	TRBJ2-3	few	TGTGCCAGCAGCTTAATAGCGGGGGATTGGGATACGCAGTATTTT	CASSLIAGDWDTQYF
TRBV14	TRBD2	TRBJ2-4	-	TGTGCCAGCAGCCAAGACCCGGGAGGCTCCAAAAACATTCAGTACTTC	CASSQDPGGSKNIQYF
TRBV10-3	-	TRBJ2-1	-	TGTGCCATCAGTGAGTCTAGGACAGATACCTCGGGTGAGCAGTTCTTC	CAISESRTDTSGEQFF
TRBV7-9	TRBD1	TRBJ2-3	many	TGTGCCAGCAGCCAGCGACAGGGGACCACAGATACGCAGTATTTT	CASSQRQGTTDTQYF
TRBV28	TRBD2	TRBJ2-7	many	TGTGCCAGCAGTTCGGTAGGACTAGCGGGAGACTCCTACGAGCAGTACTTC	CASSSVGLAGDSYEQYF
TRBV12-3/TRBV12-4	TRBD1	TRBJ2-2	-	TGTGCCAGCAGGCCCGGACAGGGGAGTGGGTACACCGGGGAGCTGTTTTTT	CASRPGQGSGYTGELFF
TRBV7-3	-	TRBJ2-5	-	TGTGCCAGCAGCTTACCCCGTTACTTC	CASSLPRYF
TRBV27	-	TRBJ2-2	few	TGTGCCAGCACCAAGGGGGGCAGGGCGGTGTCGGGGGAGCTGTTTTTT	CASTKGGRAVSGELFF
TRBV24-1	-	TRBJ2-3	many	TGTGCCACCAGTGAAAAGCGGAGCACAGATACGCAGTATTTT	CATSEKRSTDTQYF
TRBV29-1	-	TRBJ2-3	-	TGCAGCGTTGGAGCTTTCAGCACAGATACGCAGTATTTT	CSVGAFSTDTQYF
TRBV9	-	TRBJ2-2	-	TGTGCCAGCAGCGTAGATCATTATAGTACCGGGGAGCTGTTTTTT	CASSVDHYSTGELFF
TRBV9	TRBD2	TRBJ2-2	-	TGTGCCAGCAGCGTAAGCGGGGTCGGCACCGGGGAGCTGTTTTTT	CASSVSGVGTGELFF
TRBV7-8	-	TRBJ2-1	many	TGTGCCAGCAGCTTAGGGCTAGGTTTTACGTTCTTC	CASSLGLGFTFF
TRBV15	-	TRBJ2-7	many	TGTGCCACCAGCAGAGATCTGCTGAAACCCTACGAGCAGTACTTC	CATSRDLLKPYEQYF
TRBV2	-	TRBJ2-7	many	TGTGCCAGCAGGGAGGGCCCCACGGCCTCCTACGAGCAGTACTTC	CASREGPTASYEQYF
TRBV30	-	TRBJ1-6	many	TGTGCCTGGAGGGGCAGGGATAATTCACCCCTCCACTTT	CAWRGRDNSPLHF
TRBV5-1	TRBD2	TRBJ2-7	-	TGCGCCAGCAGTCCTCGACTAGCGGGAGACCACGAGCAGTACTTC	CASSPRLAGDHEQYF
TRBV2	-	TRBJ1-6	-	TGTGCCAGCAGTATGGGGGCGGACAATTCACCCCTCCACTTT	CASSMGADNSPLHF
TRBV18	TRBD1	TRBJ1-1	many	TGTGCCAGCTCATCTGGGACAGGCATGAACACTGAAGCTTTCTTT	CASSSGTGMNTEAFF
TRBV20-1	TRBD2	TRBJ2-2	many	TGCAGTGCAAGCCTAGCGGGAGGGCCTAGGACCGGGGAGCTGTTTTTT	CSASLAGGPRTGELFF
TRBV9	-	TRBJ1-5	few	TGTGCCAGCAGCGTAGGGGACACCAATCAGCCCCAGCATTTT	CASSVGDTNQPQHF
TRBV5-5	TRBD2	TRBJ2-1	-	TGTGCCAGCAGCTTGGGACCTAGCGGGAGCGTTAATAATGAGCAGTTCTTC	CASSLGPSGSVNNEQFF
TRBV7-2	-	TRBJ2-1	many	TGTGCCAGCAGCCCAGGGAGCGCTTACAATGAGCAGTTCTTC	CASSPGSAYNEQFF
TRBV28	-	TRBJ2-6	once	TGTGCCACTCGGGACTCTCGCTCTGGGGCCAACGTCCTGACTTTC	CATRDSRSGANVLTF
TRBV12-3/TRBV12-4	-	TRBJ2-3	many	TGTGCCAGCAAGGGCGAAGATAACACAGATACGCAGTATTTT	CASKGEDNTDTQYF
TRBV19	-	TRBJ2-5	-	TGTGCCAGTAGTATGGGGGTTACCACTCAAGAGACCCAGTACTTC	CASSMGVTTQETQYF
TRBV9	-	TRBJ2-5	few	TGTGCCAGCAGCGTATCCCACAATGGAGAGACCCAGTACTTC	CASSVSHNGETQYF
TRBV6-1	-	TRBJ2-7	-	TGTGCCAGCAGCCACGACAGGCACCCCTACGAGCAGTACTTC	CASSHDRHPYEQYF
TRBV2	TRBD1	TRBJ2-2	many	TGTGCCAGCGATTTTCCGACAGGGGGCCGGAACACCGGGGAGCTGTTTTTT	CASDFPTGGRNTGELFF
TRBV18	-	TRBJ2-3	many	TGTGCCAGCTCACCGGAATGGACCTCAGATACGCAGTATTTT	CASSPEWTSDTQYF
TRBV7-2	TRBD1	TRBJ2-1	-	TGTGCCAGCAGCCGAGGGACAGTTACCCTGGATGAGCAGTTCTTC	CASSRGTVTLDEQFF
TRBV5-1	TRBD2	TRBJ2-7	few	TGCGCCTCGGGGGGGGGACTACTTCTCAACGAGCAGTACTTC	CASGGGLLLNEQYF
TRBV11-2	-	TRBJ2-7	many	TGTGCCAGCAGCCCTAAGGGCAGGGGAGATGAGCAGTACTTC	CASSPKGRGDEQYF
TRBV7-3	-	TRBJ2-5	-	TGTGCCAGCAGCTCGTGGGACACCGGCGGCGAGACCCAGTACTTC	CASSSWDTGGETQYF
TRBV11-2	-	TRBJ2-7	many	TGTGCCAGCAGCCGGGACACGGGACTGTCCCCGACCGAGCAGTACTTC	CASSRDTGLSPTEQYF
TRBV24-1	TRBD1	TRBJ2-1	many	TGTGCCACCAGCCAACAGGGGTCCTACAATGAGCAGTTCTTC	CATSQQGSYNEQFF
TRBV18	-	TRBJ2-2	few	TGTGCCAGCTCACCATTTGTCAGCGGAGCGAACACCGGGGAGCTGTTTTTT	CASSPFVSGANTGELFF
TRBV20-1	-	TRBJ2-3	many	TGCAGTGTTAAACTAGCCTCCGATACGCAGTATTTT	CSVKLASDTQYF
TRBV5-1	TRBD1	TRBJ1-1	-	TGCGCCAGCAGCGGGGGGGACAGGGGGCGGAACACTGAAGCTTTCTTT	CASSGGDRGRNTEAFF